One sample yielded the 27 T cell receptor beta chains listed below, sequenced in a study of monozygotic twins with inflammatory bowel disease. Using the 5' RACE reads, TCRdb records one entry per CDR3 protein without DNA. This table lists approximately 380,000 distinct CDR3 sequences. The sample comprised blood. Source of these receptors: a human donor with ulcerative colitis or Crohn's disease, or a healthy co-twin of an affected twin (not recorded which).

The V gene is TRBV5-1, the J gene TRBJ1-3; TCRdb reports TRBD1, a call that lacks DNA to check it against. The CDR3 runs to 16 residues. Germline-derived CDR1 and CDR2 are SGHRS and YFSETQ. CDR3 loop: CASSLEGGPSGNTIYF. Full variable domain (missing parts from reference TRBV5-1 and TRBJ1-3): KAGVTQTPRYLIKTRGQQVTLSCSPISGHRSVSWYQQTPGQGLQFLFEYFSETQRNKGNFPGRFSGRQFSNSRSEMNVSTLELGDSALYLCASSLEGGPSGNTIYFGEGSWLTVV.

The V gene is TRBV7-2, the J gene TRBJ2-3. This CDR3 is built from 17 residues. The V gene's germline CDR1 is SGHTA and CDR2 FQGNSA. The CDR3 loop reads CASSLGSLAGRTDTQYF.

The chain links TRBV5-1 to TRBJ2-5; TCRdb's assignment of TRBD1 cannot be checked, as there is no DNA. Germline assignment: CDR1 SGHRS and CDR2 YFSETQ. This CDR3 has 17 residues. The CDR3 sequence: CASSFTLGTGAKETQYF. Complete variable domain (other parts from reference TRBV5-1 and TRBJ2-5): KAGVTQTPRYLIKTRGQQVTLSCSPISGHRSVSWYQQTPGQGLQFLFEYFSETQRNKGNFPGRFSGRQFSNSRSEMNVSTLELGDSALYLCASSFTLGTGAKETQYFGPGTRLLVL.

The J gene is TRBJ1-2, the V gene TRBV6-5; the D call from TCRdb, TRBD1, cannot be confirmed without DNA. The length of the CDR3 is 13 residues. Germline values: CDR1 MNHEY, CDR2 SVGAGI. CDR3 region: CASRRPIQVDYTF.

This chain connects TRBV30 to TRBJ1-5; TCRdb proposes TRBD1, but this gene call is untestable without DNA. The CDR3 is made up of 17 amino acids. Looked up from germline, CDR1 is GTSNPN and CDR2 is SVGIG (reference sequence). The CDR3 region is CAWSVTDRGSGNQPQHF.

The chain couples TRBV4-3 to TRBJ1-2; TCRdb gives TRBD1 as the D gene, but with no DNA this cannot be confirmed. The length of the CDR3 is 13 residues. CDR1 LGHNA and CDR2 YSLEER come from the germline V gene. CDR3 loop: CASSPRDRAGYTF.

The chain couples TRBV6-4 to TRBJ2-1; there is no DNA to check the TCRdb D call of TRBD1. The CDR3 extends over 14 amino acids. The germline CDR1 and CDR2 sequences are MRHNA and SNTAGT. The CDR3 spells CASSTRGLDDEQFF.

The chain is built from TRBV18 and TRBJ2-3. CDR1 and CDR2 from the germline V gene are KGHSH and LQKENI. The CDR3 covers 13 residues. CDR3 protein: CASSPPVTDTQYF.

The J gene is TRBJ2-7, the V gene TRBV2; TCRdb calls TRBD2, which cannot be checked without DNA. From germline, CDR1 is SNHLY and CDR2 FYNNEI. CDR3 size: 22 residues. CDR3 sequence: CASSAPGRVRTSGGRTIYEQYF. Full variable domain (outside the CDR3, taken from reference TRBV2 and TRBJ2-7): EPEVTQTPSHQVTQMGQEVILRCVPISNHLYFYWYRQILGQKVEFLVSFYNNEISEKSEIFDDQFSVERPDGSNFTLKIRSTKLEDSAMYFCASSAPGRVRTSGGRTIYEQYFGPGTRLTVT.

The chain couples TRBV27 to TRBJ1-6; no DNA is available, so the TRBD1 call from TCRdb remains unchecked. The CDR3 has 17 residues. CDR1 is MNHEY and CDR2 is SMNVEV in the germline V gene (reference sequence). CDR3 residues: CASSPTGRGGGNSPLHF.

The chain combines TRBV10-3 with TRBJ2-3; no DNA is available, so the TRBD2 call from TCRdb remains unchecked. CDR1 ENHRY and CDR2 SYGVKD come from the germline V gene. CDR3 length equals 15 residues. The CDR3 region is CAISRGTAAVDTQYF.

The chain employs TRBV18 and TRBJ1-3. The CDR3 contains 14 residues. The germline CDR1 and CDR2 sequences are KGHSH and LQKENI. CDR3 residues: CASSPIRSGNIIYF.

This chain links TRBV9 with TRBJ2-5; TCRdb outputs TRBD2, but without DNA this stays unchecked. There are 14 residues in the CDR3. CDR1 and CDR2 (germline): SGDLS, YYNGEE. CDR3: CASSPGTAGETQYF.

The V call is TRBV29-1, the J call TRBJ2-7; TCRdb designates TRBD2, a call that cannot be tested without DNA. Germline V gene sequence: CDR1 SQVTM, CDR2 ANQGSEA. The CDR3 extends over 14 amino acids. CDR3: CSVVGGREVDEQYF.

The V gene is TRBV20-1, the J gene TRBJ1-4; TCRdb selects TRBD1, and the lack of DNA leaves this call unchecked. From germline, CDR1 is DFQATT and CDR2 SNEGSKA (reference sequence). The CDR3 is 13 amino acids. The CDR3 loop is CSARDRGGEKLFF.

The rearrangement uses TRBV12-3 or TRBV12-4 and TRBJ1-4; with no DNA, the TCRdb D assignment of TRBD1 cannot be verified. The CDR3 has 14 residues. The CDR3 loop is CASSLWAGIEKLFF.

This chain links TRBV27 with TRBJ2-7; TCRdb lists TRBD1, though no DNA is available to test this call. Germline V gene lookup returns CDR1 MNHEY and CDR2 SMNVEV (reference sequence). This CDR3 spans 15 amino acids. CDR3 protein: CASSSVGQGIYEQYF.

The rearrangement joins TRBV7-2 to TRBJ2-1. The CDR3 length is 17 residues. Looked up from germline, CDR1 is SGHTA and CDR2 is FQGNSA. CDR3 protein: CASSLVPNRWGYNEQFF.

V gene TRBV9 combines with J gene TRBJ2-3; TCRdb's D call of TRBD2 is untestable without DNA. The CDR3 spans 16 residues. The germline gives CDR1 SGDLS, CDR2 YYNGEE. The CDR3 here is CASSARSGGVTDTQYF.

The rearrangement links TRBV11-2 to TRBJ2-5; as DNA is missing, the TRBD1 call by TCRdb cannot be tested. The length of the CDR3 is 16 residues. Germline loops: CDR1 SGHAT, CDR2 FQNNGV. The CDR3 loop reads CASSWGGQWVQETQYF.

The chain carries TRBV11-2 and TRBJ2-6; with no DNA, the TCRdb D assignment of TRBD1 cannot be verified. Looked up from germline, CDR1 is SGHAT and CDR2 is FQNNGV. The CDR3 is 18 amino acids. CDR3: CASSLGERDISGANVLTF. Complete variable domain (other parts from reference TRBV11-2 and TRBJ2-6): EAGVAQSPRYKIIEKRQSVAFWCNPISGHATLYWYQQILGQGPKLLIQFQNNGVVDDSQLPKDRFSAERLKGVDSTLKIQPAKLEDSAVYLCASSLGERDISGANVLTFGAGSRLTVL.

This sequence joins TRBV28 and TRBJ2-2; the D call from TCRdb, TRBD1, cannot be confirmed without DNA. This CDR3 contains 15 residues. In germline, CDR1 is MDHEN, CDR2 SYDVKM. This CDR3 reads CASSSLDRNTGELFF.

V usage is TRBV6-5 and J usage is TRBJ2-2; there is no DNA to check the TCRdb D call of TRBD1. The CDR3 has 14 amino acids. Germline loops: CDR1 MNHEY, CDR2 SVGAGI. The CDR3: CASGSTGRTGELFF.

J is TRBJ1-1 and V is TRBV10-3; TCRdb's D call of TRBD1 is untestable without DNA. This CDR3 region has 15 residues. Per germline, CDR1 ENHRY and CDR2 SYGVKD. CDR3 loop: CASADRGYSNTEAFF.

The chain recombines TRBV9 with TRBJ2-5; absent DNA, TCRdb's TRBD1 call cannot be checked. The length of the CDR3 is 18 residues. CDR1 and CDR2 (germline): SGDLS, YYNGEE. The CDR3 region is CASSFGPGGPGKGETQYF.

The chain is built from TRBV10-3 and TRBJ2-3; the TCRdb D gene call, TRBD1, has no DNA to confirm it. The CDR3 sequence is 13 residues long. The germline V gene has CDR1 ENHRY and CDR2 SYGVKD. The CDR3 is CAIRGQGTDTQYF.

The V and J genes are TRBV7-6 and TRBJ2-7; TCRdb gives TRBD1 as the D gene, but with no DNA this cannot be confirmed. Germline V CDR1 and CDR2: SGHVS, FNYEAQ. This CDR3 spans 16 amino acids. CDR3 in amino acids: CASSLDRTVSSYEQYF.